The 14 T cell receptor beta chains presented below share a single source sample, sequenced in a study of cytomegalovirus exposure and HLA in healthy donors. Method: immunoSEQ multiplex PCR; TCRdb's copy keeps in-frame clones and lacks some. The table has about 120,000 clones, about 91% seen once; the top ten hold more than 1.5%. The sequencing sample was made of PBMCs. The receptors here all came from a man between 18 and 35 years old in good health and CMV-seronegative.

J is TRBJ2-3 and V is TRBV11-2; possible D gene TRBD2, 5 bases. The CDR3 totals 11 residues. Trimming took 8 bases from V and 6 from J, leaving 9 bases between them. CDR1 and CDR2 (germline): SGHAT, FQNNGV. The CDR3 spells CASGLGDTQYF. CDR3 DNA: TGTGCCAGCGGACTCGGGGATACGCAGTATTTT.

This CDR3 reads CASSTRPWDRAYYNSPLHF. The CDR3 DNA is TGTGCCAGCAGTACAAGGCCGTGGGACAGGGCTTACTATAATTCACCCCTCCACTTT. The chain employs TRBV27 and TRBJ1-6; 9 nucleotides agree with TRBD1. The germline V gene encodes CDR1 MNHEY and CDR2 SMNVEV (reference sequence). This CDR3 contains 19 residues. The V gene end was trimmed by 5 bases and the J gene end by 3 bases; junction bases not matched to a gene: 14.

This rearrangement joins TRBV4-3 to TRBJ2-2; D call uncertain. Trimming left V 0 bases short and J 5 bases short, with 7 bases between. The CDR3 is 14 residues long. Germline CDR1 is LGHNA and CDR2 is YSLEER. CDR3 coding DNA: TGCGCCAGCAGCCAAGATCGAGTTACCGGGGAGCTGTTTTTT. It specifies CASSQDRVTGELFF.

The CDR3 sequence: CASSGGQTFRELFF. CDR3 nucleotide sequence: TGTGCCAGCAGCGGAGGACAGACATTTAGGGAGCTGTTTTTT. The rearrangement links TRBV11-3 to TRBJ2-2; D might be TRBD1 (6 bases). Trimming took off 5 bases at V and 9 bases at J, with 16 bases between the two ends. CDR3 length: 14 residues. The V gene's germline CDR1 is SGHNT and CDR2 YENEEA.

The chain combines TRBV4-1 with TRBJ2-7; D is perhaps TRBD2 (6 bases). The length of the CDR3 is 15 residues. The V end lost 4 bases, the J end lost 2 bases, and 15 bases lay between the germline ends. The germline V gene has CDR1 MGHRA and CDR2 YSYEKL. The chain's CDR3 is CASSPQAGLTYEQYF. The CDR3 bases are TGCGCCAGCAGCCCCCAGGCGGGGCTAACCTACGAGCAGTACTTC.

This chain links TRBV29-1 with TRBJ2-1, with TRBD2 matching 8 bases. Germline assignment: CDR1 SQVTM and CDR2 ANQGSEA. The CDR3 is 15 amino acids. V lost 3 bases, J lost 9 bases, and 13 bases stayed unmatched. The CDR3 bases are TGCAGCGTTGAGCCGCGACTAGCGCCTGTTGGTGAGCAGTTCTTC. Residues: CSVEPRLAPVGEQFF.

The CDR3 sequence is CSVMTGVNTGELFF. DNA of the CDR3: TGCAGCGTGATGACAGGGGTGAACACCGGGGAGCTGTTTTTT. J is TRBJ2-2 and V is TRBV29-1; 8 bases line up with TRBD1. Germline-derived CDR1 and CDR2 are SQVTM and ANQGSEA. Trimming cost V 6 bases and J 1 base; bases outside gene matches: 4. The CDR3 has 14 residues.

This chain links TRBV11-3 with TRBJ2-3; D remains ambiguous. The CDR3 runs to 15 residues. V was cut by 3 bases and J by 2 bases, with 12 bases left in between. Germline V lookup: CDR1 SGHNT, CDR2 YENEEA. CDR3 loop: CASSLEGDNTDTQYF. CDR3 DNA: TGTGCCAGCAGCTTGGAAGGAGATAACACAGATACGCAGTATTTT.

This chain links TRBV15 with TRBJ2-7; D perhaps matches TRBD2 (6 bases). CDR3 length: 16 residues. The V gene lost 3 bases and the J gene lost 6 bases, with 21 bases spanning the gap. Germline V gives CDR1 LNHNV, CDR2 YYDKDF (reference sequence). CDR3 sequence: CATSRGGQLRASEQYF. DNA for the CDR3: TGTGCCACCAGCAGGGGGGGTCAGCTACGGGCCTCCGAGCAGTACTTC.

The chain couples TRBV7-9 to TRBJ2-3; D not certain. Trimming removed 5 bases at V and 0 bases at J, with 12 bases between. Germline values: CDR1 SEHNR, CDR2 FQNEAQ (reference sequence). CDR3 size: 15 residues. The chain's CDR3 is CASSLSSTSTDTQYF. In nucleotides, the CDR3 is TGTGCCAGCAGCCTTTCCTCGACTAGCACAGATACGCAGTATTTT.

The chain combines TRBV9 with TRBJ2-1; TRBD2 agrees at 8 bases. The J segment lost 5 bases and the V segment lost 3 bases, leaving 7 bases of the junction unmatched. Germline CDR1 is SGDLS and CDR2 is YYNGEE. This CDR3 region has 15 residues. CDR3: CASSGTGTRDNEQFF. In DNA, the CDR3 is TGTGCCAGCAGCGGAACCGGGACTAGGGACAATGAGCAGTTCTTC.

The V call is TRBV5-5, the J call TRBJ2-7; 8 bases are a match to TRBD1. The CDR3 sequence is 15 residues long. After removal of 1 base from V and 6 bases from J, the junction contained 9 bases not matched to a gene. Germline values: CDR1 SGHKS, CDR2 YYEKEE (reference sequence). In DNA, the CDR3 is TGTGCCAGCAGCTTGTACAGGGGGATGTCTCTCGAGCAGTACTTC. It yields the protein CASSLYRGMSLEQYF.

The chain links TRBV7-2 to TRBJ2-7; 7 nucleotides agree with TRBD2. V lost 5 bases and J lost 6; bases outside the gene matches: 7. This CDR3 has 13 amino acids. Germline V gene lookup returns CDR1 SGHTA and CDR2 FQGNSA. CDR3 residues: CASSPRLAVEQYF. DNA for the CDR3: TGTGCCAGCAGCCCCAGACTAGCAGTCGAGCAGTACTTC.

The rearrangement links TRBV6-4 to TRBJ1-1; TRBD1 might be the D (5 bases). V was cut by 5 bases and J by 2 bases, with 9 bases left in between. Germline CDR1 reads MRHNA; CDR2 reads SNTAGT. There are 13 residues in the CDR3. The CDR3 nucleotides read TGTGCCAGCAGTTCGACAGTTAACACTGAAGCTTTCTTT. Translation gives CASSSTVNTEAFF.